The 13 T cell receptor beta chains below were found in one sample sequenced in a study of cytomegalovirus exposure and HLA in healthy donors. The PCR used 60 Vbeta and 13 Jbeta primers. Only in-frame clones appear in the TCRdb table, and some are missing; sequencing was by immunoSEQ multiplex PCR. The table shows about 96,000 clones, with 64% occurring only once. Sequencing used PBMCs. The receptors were gathered from a man aged 55 to 70 in good health and CMV-seronegative.

This chain connects TRBV2 to TRBJ1-4, with D perhaps TRBD1 (6 bases). The CDR3 contains 16 residues. Germline CDR1 and CDR2: SNHLY and FYNNEI. Between the trimmed V and J ends, which lost 7 bases and 5 bases, there was a span of 20 bases. The CDR3 sequence: CASMTQPTGRNEKLFF. As DNA, the CDR3 is TGTGCCAGCATGACACAACCGACAGGACGGAATGAAAAACTGTTTTTT.

The CDR3, as DNA: TGTGCCACCAGCAGAGAAACATCTGGCTATGGCTACACCTTC. This encodes CATSRETSGYGYTF. The rearrangement links TRBV15 to TRBJ1-2, with unresolved D. V was pared by 0 bases and J by 4 bases, with 9 bases between. The CDR3 is 14 residues long. Per the germline V gene, CDR1 is LNHNV and CDR2 is YYDKDF (reference sequence).

The chain is built from TRBV28 and TRBJ2-7; the D is unclear. CDR3 length: 14 residues. Germline CDR1 reads MDHEN; CDR2 reads SYDVKM. CDR3 DNA: TGTGCTATTTTCAAGCAGAAGGCGGCATACGAGCAGTACTTC. Encoded protein: CAIFKQKAAYEQYF.

This clone was seen only once. The chain carries TRBV6-6 and TRBJ1-1, with TRBD1 identical over 7 bases. This CDR3 has 13 amino acids. J gave up 4 bases and V 6 bases, and 5 bases lay outside the gene matches. The germline gives CDR1 MNHNY, CDR2 SVGAGI (reference sequence). The CDR3 loop is CASSAGGRTEAFF. CDR3 sequence (DNA): TGTGCCAGCAGCGCAGGGGGGCGCACTGAAGCTTTCTTT.

The J gene is TRBJ2-7, the V gene TRBV5-6; 8 nucleotides line up with TRBD1. Trimming removed 2 bases from V and 5 bases from J; junction bases left unmatched: 6. There are 14 residues in the CDR3. Germline V gene data show CDR1 as SGHDT and CDR2 as YYEEEE. CDR3 protein: CASSFSGGPDEQYF. The CDR3 bases are TGTGCCAGCAGCTTCTCAGGGGGCCCGGACGAGCAGTACTTC.

This chain connects TRBV29-1 to TRBJ1-2; the match to TRBD1 covers 9 bases. This CDR3 spans 12 amino acids. The germline V gene encodes CDR1 SQVTM and CDR2 ANQGSEA. V lost 7 bases, J lost 8 bases, and 8 bases stayed unmatched. The CDR3 here is CSDRGQGRGYTF. Here the CDR3 DNA reads TGCAGCGACAGGGGGCAGGGCAGGGGCTACACCTTC.

On this clone itself: It is likely a read error, because the conserved phenylalanine at the end of the CDR3 is missing. The DNA is omitted, as the CDR3 cannot be located on it reliably, and the CDR3 follows TCRdb's listing. The chain joins TRBV10-2 to TRBJ2-3; the table's TRBD2 call for D was not verified on the DNA. Germline assignment: CDR1 WSHSY and CDR2 SAAADI. Termini included, the CDR3 measures 11 amino acids. The CDR3 here is CASSSGSVPLY.

This clone was seen more than once but under ten times. The chain links TRBV5-1 to TRBJ1-2; 12 bases line up with TRBD1. The CDR3 is 15 residues long. Germline V gene sequence: CDR1 SGHRS, CDR2 YFSETQ. The V segment lost 8 bases and the J segment 5 bases; nucleotides outside the gene matches: 10. Here the CDR3 DNA reads TGCGCCAGTTCACCGGGACAGGGGGCTCTTTATGGCTACACCTTC. Residues: CASSPGQGALYGYTF.

V gene TRBV19 combines with J gene TRBJ1-5; the match to TRBD1 covers 10 bases. Trimming took 8 bases from V and 2 from J; bases not matched to a gene: 12. The germline V gene has CDR1 LNHDA and CDR2 SQIVND (reference sequence). This CDR3 contains 17 residues. The CDR3 DNA follows: TGTGCCAGTTCGCGACAGGGGGCGTTTGTAGGCAATCAGCCCCAGCATTTT. Translated, it gives CASSRQGAFVGNQPQHF.

The chain links TRBV9 to TRBJ1-1; D not resolved. This CDR3 is 15 amino acids long. The germline gives CDR1 SGDLS, CDR2 YYNGEE. V lost 2 bases to trimming and J lost 4 bases, with 15 bases between them. The CDR3 sequence: CASSVDLSTGTEAFF. In nucleotides, the CDR3 is TGTGCCAGCAGCGTCGATCTTTCGACGGGCACTGAAGCTTTCTTT.

The rearrangement links TRBV28 to TRBJ2-3; TRBD2 is a possible D gene (5 bases). The CDR3 extends over 11 amino acids. V lost 2 bases and J lost 12, with 9 bases in between. Looked up from germline, CDR1 is MDHEN and CDR2 is SYDVKM. The CDR3 DNA is TGTGCCAGCAGTTTAGAGAGGGCCCAGTATTTT. This translates into CASSLERAQYF.

This clone was counted only a few times. The chain has TRBV5-1 and TRBJ2-1; 9 bases are shared with TRBD2. Unmatched junction bases numbered 13, after V lost 0 bases and J lost 6 bases. The germline gives CDR1 SGHRS, CDR2 YFSETQ. This CDR3 contains 18 residues. CDR3 sequence (DNA): TGCGCCAGCAGCTTGGGCCCCGAAGGAGCGGGGGGTCCCAATGAGCAGTTCTTC. It codes for CASSLGPEGAGGPNEQFF.

The chain employs TRBV25-1 and TRBJ1-1; 7 bases are a match to TRBD1. CDR1 and CDR2 (germline): MGHDK, SYGVNS. V dropped 2 bases and J dropped 5; count of bases not matched to a gene: 2. The CDR3 has 13 amino acids. The CDR3 bases are TGTGCCAGCAGTGAAACAGGGGTTACTGAAGCTTTCTTT. As protein: CASSETGVTEAFF.